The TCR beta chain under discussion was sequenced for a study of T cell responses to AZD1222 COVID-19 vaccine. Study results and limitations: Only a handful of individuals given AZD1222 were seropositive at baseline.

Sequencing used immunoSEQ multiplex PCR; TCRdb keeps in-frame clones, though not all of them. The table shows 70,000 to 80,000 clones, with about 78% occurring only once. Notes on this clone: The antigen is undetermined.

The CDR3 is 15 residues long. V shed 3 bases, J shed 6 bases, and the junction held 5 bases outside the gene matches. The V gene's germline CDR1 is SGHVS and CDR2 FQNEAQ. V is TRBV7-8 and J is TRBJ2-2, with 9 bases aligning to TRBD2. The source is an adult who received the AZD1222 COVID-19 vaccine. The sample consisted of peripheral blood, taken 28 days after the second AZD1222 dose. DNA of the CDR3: TGTGCCAGCAGCTTGCGGGGGGGGTATGCCGGGGAGCTGTTTTTT. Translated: CASSLRGGYAGELFF.